Below, 27 T cell receptor beta chains from the same sample are listed, as sequenced in a study of PD-L1 blockade in urothelial cancer. The protocol was immunoSEQ multiplex PCR, while the TCRdb copy is restricted to in-frame clones and leaves out a portion. Found here are 20,000 to 30,000 clones, around 82% of them singletons; the top ten hold nearly 10%. The sample consisted of PBMCs, taken around atezolizumab (anti-PD-L1) treatment. These receptors originate from a man between 65 and 85 years old with urothelial cancer.

This clone was observed once. This chain joins TRBV13 and TRBJ2-2; 7 positions match TRBD2. Germline assignment: CDR1 PRHDT and CDR2 FYEKMQ (reference sequence). The CDR3 spans 15 residues. V dropped 5 bases and J dropped 4; count of bases not matched to a gene: 7. The CDR3 sequence: CASSIRTRGTGELFF. In DNA, the CDR3 is TGTGCCAGCAGCATAAGGACTAGGGGCACCGGGGAGCTGTTTTTT.

This chain connects TRBV9 to TRBJ2-1; 11 nucleotides match TRBD2. Trimming removed 1 base from V and 8 bases from J; junction bases left unmatched: 8. The CDR3 is 16 amino acids. Germline values: CDR1 SGDLS, CDR2 YYNGEE. CDR3 region: CASSVSLAGGRDEQFF. The CDR3 DNA is TGTGCCAGCAGCGTAAGTCTAGCGGGAGGTAGGGATGAGCAGTTCTTC.

This clone was detected a few times. The chain combines TRBV10-2 with TRBJ1-1, with no clear D. The CDR3 sequence is 14 residues long. CDR1 and CDR2 from the germline V gene are WSHSY and SAAADI. V was pared by 3 bases and J by 3 bases, with 11 bases between. In nucleotides, the CDR3 is TGCGCCAGCAGTGAACAAGTTCCGCACACTGAAGCTTTCTTT. Protein: CASSEQVPHTEAFF.

This clone was seen just once. The chain joins TRBV6-1 to TRBJ2-7, with 7 bases matching TRBD1. The CDR3 consists of 11 residues. V shed 8 bases and J 5 bases; nucleotides not matched to a gene: 3. Per the germline V gene, CDR1 is MNHNS and CDR2 is SASEGT. The CDR3 coding sequence is TGTGCCAGCGACAGGGCCCACGAGCAGTACTTC. Translating gives CASDRAHEQYF.

V and J are TRBV5-1 and TRBJ2-6; tentative D call: TRBD1 (6 bases). CDR3 length: 15 residues. V lost 6 bases and J lost 4, with 14 bases in between. CDR1 and CDR2 from the germline V gene are SGHRS and YFSETQ. The CDR3 DNA reads TGCGCCAGCACCAGGGGCGCGAGCGGGGCCAACGTCCTGACTTTC. Protein sequence: CASTRGASGANVLTF.

The J gene is TRBJ1-1, the V gene TRBV5-1; TRBD1 aligns across 11 bases. Germline CDR1 and CDR2: SGHRS and YFSETQ. Trimming took 2 bases from V and 1 from J; bases not matched to a gene: 7. CDR3 length equals 17 residues. The CDR3 DNA is TGCGCCAGCAGCTTACAAGGACAGGGGGCGGGGAACACTGAAGCTTTCTTT. Encoded protein: CASSLQGQGAGNTEAFF.

The gene calls are TRBV30 and TRBJ1-5; 11 bases agree with TRBD1. The germline V gene has CDR1 GTSNPN and CDR2 SVGIG (reference sequence). CDR3 length equals 17 residues. V dropped 0 bases and J dropped 6; count of bases not matched to a gene: 10. This chain's CDR3 is CAWSVRIGTGGTQPQHF. DNA of the CDR3: TGTGCCTGGAGTGTACGAATAGGGACAGGGGGTACTCAGCCCCAGCATTTT.

This sequence joins TRBV30 and TRBJ2-3; 9 nucleotides agree with TRBD1. The CDR3 totals 13 residues. Germline V CDR1 and CDR2: GTSNPN, SVGIG (reference sequence). The junction had 8 bases not matched to a gene; V was cut back by 5 bases and J by 8 bases. The CDR3 nucleotides are TGTGCCTGGGAGACAGGGGGAGTGGGTACGCAGTATTTT. Encoded protein: CAWETGGVGTQYF.

The chain carries TRBV4-1 and TRBJ1-2, with D perhaps matching TRBD1 (6 bases). V lost 5 bases and J lost 8, with 18 bases in between. Germline V CDR1 and CDR2: MGHRA, YSYEKL. The CDR3 loop spans 14 amino acids. The CDR3 DNA follows: TGCGCCAGCAGCGTAGAGGACAGCCTCGGGGGCTACACCTTC. Encoded protein: CASSVEDSLGGYTF.

The V and J genes are TRBV9 and TRBJ2-7; 7 nucleotides line up with TRBD2. CDR1 is SGDLS and CDR2 is YYNGEE in the germline V gene. V trimming: 4 bases; J trimming: 0 bases; junction bases outside the gene matches: 10. There are 16 residues in the CDR3. The CDR3 region has the DNA TGTGCCAGCAGCCAAAATAGCGGGCCGAGCTCCTACGAGCAGTACTTC. This codes for CASSQNSGPSSYEQYF.

The chain recombines TRBV28 with TRBJ1-1; tentatively, D is TRBD1 (5 bases). This CDR3 region has 16 residues. V was pared by 4 bases and J by 5 bases, with 20 bases between. The germline gives CDR1 MDHEN, CDR2 SYDVKM. This chain's CDR3 is CASSSPGRKGWTEAFF. Written as DNA, the CDR3 is TGTGCCAGCAGTTCCCCGGGCCGAAAGGGGTGGACTGAAGCTTTCTTT.

The chain joins TRBV6-6 to TRBJ1-5; possibly TRBD1 for D (6 bases). The V end was cut by 0 bases, the J end by 4 bases, with 13 bases between. CDR1 and CDR2 (germline): MNHNY, SVGAGI (reference sequence). The CDR3 runs 16 residues. CDR3 loop: CASSYSRTAKNQPQHF. DNA for the CDR3: TGTGCCAGCAGTTACTCGAGGACAGCTAAAAATCAGCCCCAGCATTTT.

This sequence joins TRBV5-1 and TRBJ2-1; a weak D match, TRBD2 (6 bases). Germline V gives CDR1 SGHRS, CDR2 YFSETQ. Trimming shortened V by 7 bases and J by 9 bases, and 23 bases separated the two germline ends. CDR3 size: 15 residues. CDR3 DNA: TGCGCCAGCCGCGTAGGGCGGGAAGGAGGCGGTGAGCAGTTCTTC. As protein: CASRVGREGGGEQFF.

This chain connects TRBV15 to TRBJ1-5; no firm D call. The V gene's germline CDR1 is LNHNV and CDR2 YYDKDF (reference sequence). The V and J ends lost 3 bases and 0 bases respectively, with 9 bases between them. The CDR3 runs 15 residues. This CDR3 is CATSRTAYSNQPQHF. CDR3 DNA: TGTGCCACCAGCAGGACTGCTTATAGCAATCAGCCCCAGCATTTT.

This clone has a single count. This chain connects TRBV6-1 to TRBJ2-7; D may be TRBD1 (5 bases). Per the germline V gene, CDR1 is MNHNS and CDR2 is SASEGT. This CDR3 comprises 14 residues. V was pared by 6 bases and J by 2 bases, with 14 bases between. The CDR3 here is CASSLTVPAYEQYF. The CDR3 coding sequence is TGTGCCAGCAGCCTGACAGTTCCGGCCTACGAGCAGTACTTC.

This clone was counted once. This chain uses TRBV23-1 with TRBJ1-3, with D unresolved. TRBV23-1 qualifies as an ORF whose function is uncertain. V lost 0 bases, J lost 8 bases, and 20 bases lay in between. CDR3 length: 17 amino acids. The CDR3 spells CASSQSPCSRSRDTIYF. CDR3 coding DNA: TGCGCCAGCAGTCAATCGCCGTGTTCGAGGTCCCGCGACACCATATATTTT.

CDR3 protein: CASTLDLQPQHF. The DNA of the CDR3 is TGTGCCAGCACCCTAGACCTTCAGCCCCAGCATTTT. This chain uses TRBV28 with TRBJ1-5; no clear D. Per the germline V gene, CDR1 is MDHEN and CDR2 is SYDVKM. The CDR3 length is 12 residues. The V gene lost 7 bases and the J gene lost 6 bases, with 10 bases spanning the gap.

This chain connects TRBV2 to TRBJ1-1; TRBD1 agrees at 9 bases. CDR3 size: 15 residues. CDR1 SNHLY and CDR2 FYNNEI come from the germline V gene. With 6 bases clipped from V and 3 bases from J, the junction kept 8 bases outside the gene matches. CDR3 DNA sequence: TGTGCCAGCAGACAGGGGGCTGCCTTGGACACTGAAGCTTTCTTT. It yields the protein CASRQGAALDTEAFF.

V usage is TRBV11-2 and J usage is TRBJ2-1; the D is unclear. Germline values: CDR1 SGHAT, CDR2 FQNNGV. Trimming pared 0 bases from V and 10 bases from J, leaving 13 bases between. The CDR3 runs 14 residues. The CDR3 bases are TGTGCCAGCAGCTTAGAGTTTTTGGCATCCGAGCAGTTCTTC. Translation gives CASSLEFLASEQFF. Using reference TRBV11-2 and TRBJ2-1 for the parts outside the CDR3, the full variable domain is EAGVAQSPRYKIIEKRQSVAFWCNPISGHATLYWYQQILGQGPKLLIQFQNNGVVDDSQLPKDRFSAERLKGVDSTLKIQPAKLEDSAVYLCASSLEFLASEQFFGPGTRLTVL.

The chain couples TRBV2 to TRBJ1-1, with D unresolved. The length of the CDR3 is 15 residues. Trimming cost V 6 bases and J 0 bases, with 14 bases left between them. Germline values: CDR1 SNHLY, CDR2 FYNNEI. The CDR3 DNA sequence: TGTGCCAGCAGCTATCAGACCGGGGTGAACACTGAAGCTTTCTTT. Encoded protein: CASSYQTGVNTEAFF.

CDR3 sequence (DNA): TGTGCCAGCAGCGCAACTAGCGGGGGGGCCTACGAGCAGTACTTC. This codes for CASSATSGGAYEQYF. V and J are TRBV5-6 and TRBJ2-7, with TRBD2 matching 13 bases. Germline CDR1 and CDR2: SGHDT and YYEEEE. The V and J ends lost 4 bases and 2 bases, in that order; junction bases with no gene match: 3. This CDR3 region has 15 residues.

The chain combines TRBV27 with TRBJ2-1; tentatively, D is TRBD1 (6 bases). V lost 5 bases and J 4 bases, leaving 6 bases between the germline ends. From germline, CDR1 is MNHEY and CDR2 SMNVEV (reference sequence). The CDR3 totals 12 residues. CDR3 protein: CASSTGYNEQFF. CDR3 bases: TGTGCCAGCAGTACAGGGTACAATGAGCAGTTCTTC.

The gene calls are TRBV21-1 and TRBJ2-3; TRBD1, as called in the table, went unchecked against the DNA. TRBV21-1 is termed a pseudogene. There are 17 residues in the CDR3. CDR3 in amino acids: CASSKGDRGQRTDTQYF. DNA of the CDR3: TGTGCCAGCAGCAAAGGGGACAGGGGGCAACGGACAGATACGCAGTATTTT.

This chain connects TRBV5-3 to TRBJ2-3, with 9 bases lining up with TRBD2. TRBV5-3 is an open reading frame whose function is uncertain. V shed 0 bases, J shed 2 bases, and the junction held 10 bases outside the gene matches. This CDR3 contains 18 residues. The DNA for the CDR3 is TGTGCCAGAAGCTTGGTTCGACTAGCGGCCTATCTCACAGATACGCAGTATTTT. Amino acids: CARSLVRLAAYLTDTQYF.

This CDR3 is CASSQYQETQYF. CDR3 DNA: TGTGCCAGCAGCCAGTACCAAGAGACCCAGTACTTC. J is TRBJ2-5 and V is TRBV11-2; D is unclear. Deletions cut 5 bases from V and 0 bases from J, with 4 bases between. Germline V gene data show CDR1 as SGHAT and CDR2 as FQNNGV. The CDR3 sequence is 12 residues long.

The rearrangement links TRBV11-2 to TRBJ2-1; 9 nucleotides match TRBD2. V shed 2 bases, J shed 8 bases, and the junction held 19 bases outside the gene matches. The germline CDR1 and CDR2 sequences are SGHAT and FQNNGV. CDR3 size: 19 residues. This chain's CDR3 is CASSLFLAGAAGGTHEQFF. The CDR3 region has the DNA TGTGCCAGCAGCTTATTTTTAGCAGGAGCCGCGGGAGGGACACATGAGCAGTTCTTC.

Within the sample, this clone is medium-sized. The rearrangement links TRBV19 to TRBJ1-1; 7 bases fit TRBD1. V lost 5 bases and J lost 8; bases outside the gene matches: 11. Germline V gene data show CDR1 as LNHDA and CDR2 as SQIVND (reference sequence). The CDR3 contains 14 residues. CDR3 protein: CASSSRSGQTEAFF. Written as DNA, the CDR3 is TGTGCCAGTAGTTCCCGGTCGGGACAGACAGAAGCTTTCTTT.